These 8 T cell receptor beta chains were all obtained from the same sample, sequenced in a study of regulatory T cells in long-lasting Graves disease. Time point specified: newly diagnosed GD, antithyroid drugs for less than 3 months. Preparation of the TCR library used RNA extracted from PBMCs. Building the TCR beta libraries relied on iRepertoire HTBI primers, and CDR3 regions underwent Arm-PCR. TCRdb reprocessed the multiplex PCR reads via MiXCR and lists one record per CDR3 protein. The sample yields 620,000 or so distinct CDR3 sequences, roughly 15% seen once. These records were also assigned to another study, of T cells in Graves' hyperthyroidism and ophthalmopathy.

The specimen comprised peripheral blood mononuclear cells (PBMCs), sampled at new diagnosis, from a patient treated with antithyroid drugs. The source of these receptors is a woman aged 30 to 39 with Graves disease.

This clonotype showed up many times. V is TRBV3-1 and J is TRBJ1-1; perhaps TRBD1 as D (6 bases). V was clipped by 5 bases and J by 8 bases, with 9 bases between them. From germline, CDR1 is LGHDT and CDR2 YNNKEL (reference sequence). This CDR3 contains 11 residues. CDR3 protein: CASSADREAFF. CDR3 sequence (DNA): TGTGCCAGCAGCGCGGACAGAGAAGCTTTCTTT.

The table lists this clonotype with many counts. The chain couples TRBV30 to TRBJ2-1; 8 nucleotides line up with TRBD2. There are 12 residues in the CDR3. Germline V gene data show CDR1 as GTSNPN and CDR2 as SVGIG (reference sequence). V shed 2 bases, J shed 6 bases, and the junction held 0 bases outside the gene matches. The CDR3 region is CAWSLAGNEQFF. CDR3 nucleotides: TGTGCCTGGAGTCTAGCGGGCAATGAGCAGTTCTTC.

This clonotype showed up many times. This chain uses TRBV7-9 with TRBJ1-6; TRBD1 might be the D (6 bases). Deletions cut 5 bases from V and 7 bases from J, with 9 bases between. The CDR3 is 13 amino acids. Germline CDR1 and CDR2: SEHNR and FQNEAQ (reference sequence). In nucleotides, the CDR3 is TGTGCCAGCAGCCCCGGACAGAATTCACCCCTCCACTTT. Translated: CASSPGQNSPLHF. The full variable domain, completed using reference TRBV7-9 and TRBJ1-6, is DTGVSQNPRHKITKRGQNVTFRCDPISEHNRLYWYRQTLGQGPEFLTYFQNEAQLEKSRLLSDRFSAERPKGSFSTLEIQRTEQGDSAMYLCASSPGQNSPLHFGNGTRLTVT.

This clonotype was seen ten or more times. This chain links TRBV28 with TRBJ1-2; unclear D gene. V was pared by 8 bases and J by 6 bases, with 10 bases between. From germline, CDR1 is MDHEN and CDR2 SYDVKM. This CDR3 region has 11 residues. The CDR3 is CASEGMNGYTF. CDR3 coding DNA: TGTGCCAGCGAGGGCATGAATGGCTACACCTTC.

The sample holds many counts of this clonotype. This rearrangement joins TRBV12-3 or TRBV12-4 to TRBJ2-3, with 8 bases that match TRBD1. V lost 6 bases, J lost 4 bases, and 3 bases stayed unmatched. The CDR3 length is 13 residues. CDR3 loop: CASRPTGADTQYF. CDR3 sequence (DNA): TGTGCCAGCAGACCGACAGGGGCAGATACGCAGTATTTT.

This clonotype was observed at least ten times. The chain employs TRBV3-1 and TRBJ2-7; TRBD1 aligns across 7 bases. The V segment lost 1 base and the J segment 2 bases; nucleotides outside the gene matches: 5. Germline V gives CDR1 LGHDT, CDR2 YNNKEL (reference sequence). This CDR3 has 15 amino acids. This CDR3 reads CASSQGGGLTYEQYF. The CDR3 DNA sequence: TGTGCCAGCAGCCAAGGAGGGGGCCTTACCTACGAGCAGTACTTC.

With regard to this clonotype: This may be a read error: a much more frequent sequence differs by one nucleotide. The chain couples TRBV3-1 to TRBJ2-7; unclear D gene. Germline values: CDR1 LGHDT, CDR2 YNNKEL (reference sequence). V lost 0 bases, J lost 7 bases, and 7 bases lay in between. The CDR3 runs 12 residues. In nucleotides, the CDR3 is TGTGCCAGCAGCCAAGATTTCCGGGAGCAGTACTTC. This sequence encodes CASSQDFREQYF.

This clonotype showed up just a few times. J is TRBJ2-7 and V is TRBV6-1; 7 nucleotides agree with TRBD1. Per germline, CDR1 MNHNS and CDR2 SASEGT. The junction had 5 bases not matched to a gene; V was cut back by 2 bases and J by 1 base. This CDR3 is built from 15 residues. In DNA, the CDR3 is TGTGCCAGCAGTGAAATGTGGGGACAGTCCTACGAGCAGTACTTC. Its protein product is CASSEMWGQSYEQYF.